The rows below give T cell receptor beta chains drawn from one sample of a study of blood T cell repertoires in COVID-19. Some clones are missing from TCRdb's copy, which holds only in-frame ones; the method was immunoSEQ multiplex PCR. There are more than 150,000 clones in the sample; more than 90% occur only once, and 0.5% to 0.55% lies in the top ten. Sequencing was performed on peripheral blood. The receptors were sampled from a man aged 50-60 years with acute or convalescent COVID-19. The CDR3 runs from the conserved cysteine through the conserved F or W. The order of the fields is V gene, D gene, J gene, clone size, CDR3 DNA, CDR3 protein. A D gene is named only where the DNA matches it firmly. Where a row states a size, it is once, few, many or the class of an expanded clone; other rows omit it.

V gene: TRBV29-1; D gene: TRBD1; J gene: TRBJ2-7; clone size: NA; CDR3 DNA: TGCAGCGTTGAAGGGGGGACAGGGGAGTACGAGCAGTACTTC; CDR3 protein: CSVEGGTGEYEQYF
V gene: TRBV27; D gene: TRBD2; J gene: TRBJ2-2; clone size: NA; CDR3 DNA: TGTGCCAGCAGTGGGGGGGCCGGGGAGCTGTTTTTT; CDR3 protein: CASSGGAGELFF
V gene: TRBV11-1; D gene: NA; J gene: TRBJ1-1; clone size: few; CDR3 DNA: TGTGCCAGCAGCCCTAACACAGGGAGCGGCACTGAAGCTTTCTTT; CDR3 protein: CASSPNTGSGTEAFF
V gene: TRBV2; D gene: TRBD1; J gene: TRBJ1-3; clone size: NA; CDR3 DNA: TGTGCCAGCAGGCAGGACAGGGGAACTGGAAACACCATATATTTT; CDR3 protein: CASRQDRGTGNTIYF
V gene: TRBV6-2/TRBV6-3; D gene: NA; J gene: TRBJ1-1; clone size: NA; CDR3 DNA: TGTGCCAGCAGTCCCCCTGACTGGTTGGGCACTGAAGCTTTCTTT; CDR3 protein: CASSPPDWLGTEAFF
V gene: TRBV12-2; D gene: NA; J gene: TRBJ2-2; clone size: NA; CDR3 DNA: TGTGCAAGTCGCTTGACTAGCGGGAGGGCCGGGGAGCTGTTTTTT; CDR3 protein: CASRLTSGRAGELFF
V gene: TRBV10-3; D gene: TRBD2; J gene: TRBJ2-1; clone size: NA; CDR3 DNA: TGTGCCATCCGAACTAGCGGGAGTTTTGACAATGAGCAGTTCTTC; CDR3 protein: CAIRTSGSFDNEQFF
V gene: TRBV27; D gene: TRBD2; J gene: TRBJ2-4; clone size: NA; CDR3 DNA: TGTGCCAGCAGTTTGGGACTAGCGGGGGGGGATTTAGCCAAAAACATTCAGTACTTC; CDR3 protein: CASSLGLAGGDLAKNIQYF
V gene: TRBV5-1; D gene: NA; J gene: TRBJ2-7; clone size: NA; CDR3 DNA: TGCGCCAGCAGCTCAGACTACGAGCAGTACTTC; CDR3 protein: CASSSDYEQYF
V gene: TRBV27; D gene: TRBD1; J gene: TRBJ2-1; clone size: NA; CDR3 DNA: TGTGCCAGCAGTTTGACAGGGTCAAATGAGCAGTTCTTC; CDR3 protein: CASSLTGSNEQFF
V gene: TRBV28; D gene: TRBD1; J gene: TRBJ2-3; clone size: once; CDR3 DNA: TGTGCCAGCAGTTCGGGACAGGGCCGGGCAGATACGCAGTATTTT; CDR3 protein: CASSSGQGRADTQYF
V gene: TRBV30; D gene: NA; J gene: TRBJ2-5; clone size: NA; CDR3 DNA: TGTGCCTGGAGTGGGGCAGGGGCCGAGACCCAGTACTTC; CDR3 protein: CAWSGAGAETQYF